The next 6 T cell receptor beta chains were all read from a single sample in a study of siplizumab effects on memory and regulatory T cells. Sequenced by immunoSEQ multiplex PCR; TCRdb stores in-frame clones only, minus some. Here the sample spans fewer than 120,000 clones, roughly 92% being singletons. Material: CD4+ T cells sorted from blood. The receptors were sampled from a human donor in good health.

CDR3 in amino acids: CASTSDGHGPQHF. CDR3 DNA: TGTGCCAGTACCTCGGACGGACACGGGCCCCAGCATTTT. This chain uses TRBV19 with TRBJ1-5, with D tentatively TRBD1 (5 bases). The length of the CDR3 is 13 residues. V gave up 7 bases and J gave up 9 bases, with 16 bases separating them. Germline V lookup: CDR1 LNHDA, CDR2 SQIVND (reference sequence).

The sample holds one count of this clone. The rearrangement links TRBV18 to TRBJ1-2; 8 bases fit TRBD1. Per germline, CDR1 KGHSH and CDR2 LQKENI. V lost 3 bases to trimming and J lost 2 bases; unmatched junction nucleotides: 8. CDR3 size: 16 residues. CDR3 amino acids: CASSPTTGELNYGYTF. DNA of the CDR3: TGTGCCAGCTCACCCACGACAGGGGAGTTGAACTATGGCTACACCTTC.

The rearrangement uses TRBV14 and TRBJ2-4, with TRBD2 matching 9 bases. Germline loops: CDR1 SGHDN, CDR2 FVKESK. This CDR3 is built from 17 residues. V dropped 4 bases and J dropped 8; count of bases not matched to a gene: 15. This CDR3 reads CASSRLAGGPGVDIQYF. The CDR3 bases are TGTGCCAGCAGCCGACTGGCGGGAGGGCCGGGTGTAGACATTCAGTACTTC.

The chain is built from TRBV6-1 and TRBJ2-7, with D unclear. Germline CDR1 reads MNHNS; CDR2 reads SASEGT. The CDR3 is made up of 12 amino acids. V lost 6 bases and J 1 base, leaving 7 bases between the germline ends. As DNA, the CDR3 is TGTGCCAGCAGCGGATTTTCCTACGAGCAGTACTTC. Residues: CASSGFSYEQYF.

V usage is TRBV4-2 and J usage is TRBJ1-1; 9 bases are shared with TRBD1. The CDR3 consists of 17 residues. In germline, CDR1 is LGHNA, CDR2 YNFKEQ. V trimming: 8 bases; J trimming: 3 bases; junction bases outside the gene matches: 16. CDR3 residues: CASHLYYRGRRDTEAFF. CDR3 bases: TGTGCCAGCCATTTATACTACAGGGGGCGCCGGGACACTGAAGCTTTCTTT.

The J gene is TRBJ2-3, the V gene TRBV4-2; D is undetermined. Germline values: CDR1 LGHNA, CDR2 YNFKEQ. Trimming left V 0 bases short and J 6 bases short, with 7 bases between. The CDR3 totals 13 residues. Written as DNA, the CDR3 is TGTGCCAGCAGCCAAGAAATGGGGGATACGCAGTATTTT. It specifies CASSQEMGDTQYF.